This T cell receptor (beta chain) derives from a study of T cell repertoires in cytomegalovirus infection. Study summary: CMV epitopes used comprised recently identified HLA-C-restricted ones and well-studied HLA-B-restricted ones.

CDR3 size: 13 residues. Germline assignment: CDR1 SGHTA and CDR2 FQGNSA. V lost 2 bases to trimming and J lost 10 bases, with 9 bases between them. TCRdb independently ran MiXCR on the reads; one entry per CDR3 protein. The sample holds some 940,000 distinct CDR3 sequences, approximately 31% seen once. A remark on this clonotype: The antigen remains unidentified.

V is TRBV7-2 and J is TRBJ1-6; D is undetermined. The origin of this receptor is a human donor in good health (CMV status not recorded). Some clones in this sample may be carry-over from other donors' samples. Sequencing used cultured CD8+ T cells from PBMCs, obtained from culture after CMV antigen stimulation. The CDR3 protein is CASSLFTASPLHF. The CDR3 region has the DNA TGTGCCAGCAGCTTATTTACGGCGTCACCCCTCCACTTT. Full variable domain (remainder filled in from reference TRBV7-2 and TRBJ1-6): GAGVSQSPSNKVTEKGKDVELRCDPISGHTALYWYRQSLGQGLEFLIYFQGNSAPDKSGLPSDRFSAERTGGSVSTLTIQRTQQEDSAVYLCASSLFTASPLHFGNGTRLTVT.